The rows below give T cell receptor beta chains drawn from one sample of a study of cytomegalovirus exposure and HLA in healthy donors. Clones were sequenced by immunoSEQ multiplex PCR, and TCRdb holds only the in-frame ones, with some missing. The sample records 150,000 to 200,000 clones, about 79% being singletons. Material: PBMCs. The source of these receptors is a woman aged 50 to 65 in good health and CMV-seronegative. CDR3s include the opening cysteine and the closing phenylalanine or tryptophan. D genes are given only for firm matches. Expanded clones are given a class, and other clones once, few, many or no size at all.

V gene	clone size	D gene	J gene	CDR3 protein	CDR3 DNA
TRBV5-1	few	TRBD2	TRBJ2-1	CASSLVPGGSYEQFF	TGCGCCAGCAGCTTGGTTCCCGGCGGGAGCTATGAGCAGTTCTTC
TRBV28	.	.	TRBJ1-1	CASSLRRGGTEAFF	TGTGCCAGCAGTTTACGGAGGGGGGGCACTGAAGCTTTCTTT
TRBV7-6	.	.	TRBJ2-4	CASSSRVVLAKNIQYF	TGTGCCAGCAGCTCCCGGGTAGTACTAGCCAAAAACATTCAGTACTTC
TRBV28	once	TRBD1	TRBJ1-2	CASRIGQGLNYGYTF	TGTGCCAGCAGAATCGGACAGGGCCTTAACTATGGCTACACCTTC
TRBV21-1	.	.	TRBJ2-7	CASSKAQGTSGRRCTYEQYF	TGTGCCAGCAGCAAAGCGCAAGGGACTAGCGGGAGGAGGTGCACCTACGAGCAGTACTTC
TRBV28	.	.	TRBJ1-2	CASSLPGGYSYTF	TGTGCCAGCAGTTTACCCGGGGGGTATAGCTACACCTTC
TRBV28	few	.	TRBJ2-5	CASSGRAGPERETQYF	TGTGCCAGCAGCGGGAGAGCTGGACCGGAGCGGGAGACCCAGTACTTC
TRBV7-6	.	.	TRBJ2-7	CASSLASTGYYEQYF	TGTGCCAGCAGCTTAGCCTCTACAGGGTATTACGAGCAGTACTTC
TRBV29-1	few	TRBD1	TRBJ1-4	CSVEAEQGVSGEKLFF	TGCAGCGTTGAAGCCGAACAGGGGGTATCAGGGGAAAAACTGTTTTTT
TRBV28	.	.	TRBJ1-6	CASSGASLYNSPLHF	TGTGCCAGCAGTGGGGCGAGTTTGTATAATTCACCCCTCCACTTT
TRBV7-2	.	TRBD2	TRBJ2-7	CASSPPGLKFGQYF	TGTGCCAGCAGCCCTCCGGGACTAAAATTCGGGCAGTACTTC
TRBV7-2	once	TRBD1	TRBJ2-7	CASSTYRDRLAYEQYF	TGTGCCAGCAGCACTTACCGGGACAGGCTTGCCTACGAGCAGTACTTC
TRBV2	few	TRBD2	TRBJ2-1	CASSPDGGTSNEQFF	TGTGCCAGCAGTCCCGACGGGGGGACCTCGAATGAGCAGTTCTTC
TRBV28	.	TRBD1	TRBJ1-5	CASSLATGGNQPQHF	TGTGCCAGCAGTTTAGCTACAGGGGGAAATCAGCCCCAGCATTTT
TRBV7-2	.	.	TRBJ1-1	CASSLVSFNTEAFF	TGTGCCAGCAGCTTAGTATCCTTCAACACTGAAGCTTTCTTT
TRBV6-6	.	.	TRBJ1-1	CASSYGFDTAEAFF	TGTGCCAGCAGTTACGGCTTTGACACTGCTGAAGCTTTCTTT
TRBV14	.	.	TRBJ1-6	CASSHLTGNSPLHF	TGTGCCAGCAGCCATTTAACGGGAAATTCACCCCTCCACTTT
TRBV4-3	.	.	TRBJ2-5	CASSQDRGETQYF	TGCGCCAGCAGCCAAGATCGGGGAGAGACCCAGTACTTC
TRBV21-1	.	.	TRBJ1-2	CASSKDPSLGGANYGYTF	TGTGCCAGCAGCAAAGATCCGAGCCTCGGCGGGGCTAACTATGGCTACACCTTC
TRBV18	.	TRBD2	TRBJ2-7	CASSSSSGVSYEQYF	TGTGCCAGCTCGTCATCTAGCGGCGTCTCCTACGAGCAGTACTTC
TRBV5-6	.	.	TRBJ2-1	CASSLMGGSYNEQFF	TGTGCCAGCAGTCTGATGGGGGGCTCCTACAATGAGCAGTTCTTC
TRBV2	once	.	TRBJ1-2	CASSAQGANGGYTF	TGTGCCAGCAGTGCTCAGGGTGCGAATGGTGGCTACACCTTC
TRBV19	.	.	TRBJ1-6	CASGTGGLGSPLHF	TGTGCCAGTGGCACCGGAGGGCTTGGGTCACCCCTCCACTTT
TRBV28	.	TRBD1	TRBJ2-7	CASSSSGTGGYEQYF	TGTGCCAGCAGTTCCTCCGGGACAGGGGGGTACGAGCAGTACTTC
TRBV2	.	.	TRBJ1-1	CASSVKQLNTEAFF	TGTGCCAGCAGTGTGAAACAGTTGAACACTGAAGCTTTCTTT
TRBV19	.	.	TRBJ1-1	CASSMAAMNTEAFF	TGTGCCAGTAGTATGGCAGCGATGAACACTGAAGCTTTCTTT
TRBV2	few	TRBD1	TRBJ2-3	CAKTGTGYTDTQYF	TGTGCCAAGACCGGGACAGGGTACACAGATACGCAGTATTTT